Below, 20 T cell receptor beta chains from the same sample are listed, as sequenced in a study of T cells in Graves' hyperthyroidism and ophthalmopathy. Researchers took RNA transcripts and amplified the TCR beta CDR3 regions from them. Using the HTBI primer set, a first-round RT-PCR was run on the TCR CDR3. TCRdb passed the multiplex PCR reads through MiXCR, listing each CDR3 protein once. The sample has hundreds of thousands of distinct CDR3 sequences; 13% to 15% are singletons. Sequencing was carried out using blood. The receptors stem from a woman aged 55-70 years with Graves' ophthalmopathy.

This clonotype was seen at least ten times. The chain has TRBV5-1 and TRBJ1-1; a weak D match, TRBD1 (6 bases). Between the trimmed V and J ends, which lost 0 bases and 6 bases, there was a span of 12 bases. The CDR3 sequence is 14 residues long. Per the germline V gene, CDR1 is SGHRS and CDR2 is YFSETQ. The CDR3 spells CASSLAQGMAEAFF. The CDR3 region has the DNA TGCGCCAGCAGCTTGGCGCAGGGGATGGCTGAAGCTTTCTTT.

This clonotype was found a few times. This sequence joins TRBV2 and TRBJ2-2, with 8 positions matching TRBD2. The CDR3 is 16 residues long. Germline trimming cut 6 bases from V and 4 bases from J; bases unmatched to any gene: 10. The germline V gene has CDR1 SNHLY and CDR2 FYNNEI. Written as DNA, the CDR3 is TGTGCCAGCAGGATGCAAAGCGGGAGAGGCACCGGGGAGCTGTTTTTT. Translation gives CASRMQSGRGTGELFF.

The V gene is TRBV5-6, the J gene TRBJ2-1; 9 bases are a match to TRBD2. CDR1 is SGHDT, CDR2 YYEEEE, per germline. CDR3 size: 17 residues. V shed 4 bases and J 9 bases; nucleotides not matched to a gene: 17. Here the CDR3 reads CASSPPAPVAGAAEQFF. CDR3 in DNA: TGTGCCAGCAGCCCTCCTGCGCCGGTAGCGGGAGCTGCTGAGCAGTTCTTC.

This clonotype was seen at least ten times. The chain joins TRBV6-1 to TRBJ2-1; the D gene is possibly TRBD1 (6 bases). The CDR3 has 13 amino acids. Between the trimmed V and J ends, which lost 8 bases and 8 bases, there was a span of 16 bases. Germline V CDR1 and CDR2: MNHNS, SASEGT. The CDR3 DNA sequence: TGTGCCAGCCGAAACCAGGGGAACGATGAGCAGTTCTTC. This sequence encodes CASRNQGNDEQFF.

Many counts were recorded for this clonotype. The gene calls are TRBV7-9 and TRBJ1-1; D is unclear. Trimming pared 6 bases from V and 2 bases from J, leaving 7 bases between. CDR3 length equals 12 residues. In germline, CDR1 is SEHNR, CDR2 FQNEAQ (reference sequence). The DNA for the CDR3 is TGTGCCAGCAGTTTGTCAAACACTGAAGCTTTCTTT. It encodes CASSLSNTEAFF.

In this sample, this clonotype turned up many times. The DNA of the CDR3 is TGTGCCAGCAGCCCAATTGGAGGGCAAGAGACCCAGTACTTC. As protein: CASSPIGGQETQYF. The gene calls are TRBV11-2 and TRBJ2-5, with D tentatively TRBD2 (6 bases). The V end lost 5 bases, the J end lost 2 bases, and 12 bases lay between the germline ends. The germline V gene has CDR1 SGHAT and CDR2 FQNNGV. The CDR3 is 14 residues long.

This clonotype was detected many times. CDR3 sequence: CASDGTGGTINQPQHF. The CDR3 DNA reads TGTGCCAGCGACGGGACAGGGGGCACGATTAATCAGCCCCAGCATTTT. The rearrangement uses TRBV28 and TRBJ1-5; 12 bases fit TRBD1. There are 16 residues in the CDR3. CDR1 MDHEN and CDR2 SYDVKM come from the germline V gene. With 8 bases clipped from V and 4 bases from J, the junction kept 9 bases outside the gene matches.

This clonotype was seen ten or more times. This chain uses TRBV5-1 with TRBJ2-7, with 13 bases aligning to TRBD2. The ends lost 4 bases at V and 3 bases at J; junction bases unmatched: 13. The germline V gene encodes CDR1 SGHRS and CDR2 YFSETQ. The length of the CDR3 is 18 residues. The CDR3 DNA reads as TGCGCCAGCAGCCCACTGGCGGGCAGACTAGCGGGAGGCTACGAGCAGTACTTC. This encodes CASSPLAGRLAGGYEQYF.

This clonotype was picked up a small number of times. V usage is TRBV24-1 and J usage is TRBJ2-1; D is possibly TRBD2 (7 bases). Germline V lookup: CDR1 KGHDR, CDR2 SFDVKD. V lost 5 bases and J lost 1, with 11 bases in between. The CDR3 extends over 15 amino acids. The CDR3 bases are TGTGCCACCAGTGTAAGGGGGGGGTCCTACAATGAGCAGTTCTTC. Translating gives CATSVRGGSYNEQFF.

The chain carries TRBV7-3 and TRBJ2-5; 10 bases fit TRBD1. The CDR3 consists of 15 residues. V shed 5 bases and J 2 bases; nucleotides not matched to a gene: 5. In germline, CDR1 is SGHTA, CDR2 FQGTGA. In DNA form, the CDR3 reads TGTGCCAGCAGCCGCGGGACAGGGGATCAAGAGACCCAGTACTTC. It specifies CASSRGTGDQETQYF.

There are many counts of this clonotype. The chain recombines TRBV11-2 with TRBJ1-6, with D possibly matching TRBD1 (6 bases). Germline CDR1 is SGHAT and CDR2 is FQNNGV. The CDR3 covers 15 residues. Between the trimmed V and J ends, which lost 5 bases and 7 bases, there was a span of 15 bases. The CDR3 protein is CASSRVGAGNSPLHF. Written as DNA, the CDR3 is TGTGCCAGCAGCCGGGTGGGGGCCGGGAATTCACCCCTCCACTTT.

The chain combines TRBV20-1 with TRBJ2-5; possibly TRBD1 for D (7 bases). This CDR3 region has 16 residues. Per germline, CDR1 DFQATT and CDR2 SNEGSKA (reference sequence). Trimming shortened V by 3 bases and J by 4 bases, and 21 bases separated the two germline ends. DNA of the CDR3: TGCAGTGCTAGGAACAGGGGACTTCAAAACAGAGAGACCCAGTACTTC. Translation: CSARNRGLQNRETQYF.

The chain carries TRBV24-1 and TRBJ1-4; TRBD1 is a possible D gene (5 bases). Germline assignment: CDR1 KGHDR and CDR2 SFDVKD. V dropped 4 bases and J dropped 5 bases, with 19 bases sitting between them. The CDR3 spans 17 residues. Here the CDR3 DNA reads TGTGCCACCAGTGACGATGGGACGGTGCTTCAGAATGAAAAACTGTTTTTT. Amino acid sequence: CATSDDGTVLQNEKLFF.

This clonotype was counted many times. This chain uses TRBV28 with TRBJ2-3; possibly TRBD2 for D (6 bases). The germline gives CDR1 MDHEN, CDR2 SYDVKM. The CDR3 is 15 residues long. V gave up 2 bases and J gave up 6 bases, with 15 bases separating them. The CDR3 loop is CASSLAGTPGDTQYF. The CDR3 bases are TGTGCCAGCAGTTTAGCGGGAACCCCGGGGGATACGCAGTATTTT. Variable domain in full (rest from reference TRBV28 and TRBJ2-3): DVKVTQSSRYLVKRTGEKVFLECVQDMDHENMFWYRQDPGLGLRLIYFSYDVKMKEKGDIPEGYSVSREKKERFSLILESASTNQTSMYLCASSLAGTPGDTQYFGPGTRLTVL.

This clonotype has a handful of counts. CDR3 bases: TGTGCCACCCGAAAGGGTTATAGCAATCAGCCCCAGCATTTT. It yields the protein CATRKGYSNQPQHF. V is TRBV15 and J is TRBJ1-5, with D hard to call. CDR1 is LNHNV and CDR2 is YYDKDF in the germline V gene (reference sequence). The CDR3 sequence is 14 residues long. Trimming pared 8 bases from V and 0 bases from J, leaving 11 bases between.

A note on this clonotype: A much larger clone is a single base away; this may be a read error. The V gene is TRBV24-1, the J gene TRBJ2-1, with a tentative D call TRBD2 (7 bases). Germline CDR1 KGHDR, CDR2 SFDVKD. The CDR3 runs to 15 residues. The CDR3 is CATSEGGLGNNGQFF. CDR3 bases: TGTGCCACCAGTGAGGGGGGGCTTGGTAACAATGGGCAGTTCTTC.

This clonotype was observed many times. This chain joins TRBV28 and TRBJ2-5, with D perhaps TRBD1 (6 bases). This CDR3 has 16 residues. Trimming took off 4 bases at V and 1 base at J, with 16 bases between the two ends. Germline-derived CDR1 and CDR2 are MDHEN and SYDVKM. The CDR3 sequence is CASSSHAPQGQETQYF. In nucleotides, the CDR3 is TGTGCCAGCAGTTCTCATGCCCCACAGGGCCAAGAGACCCAGTACTTC.

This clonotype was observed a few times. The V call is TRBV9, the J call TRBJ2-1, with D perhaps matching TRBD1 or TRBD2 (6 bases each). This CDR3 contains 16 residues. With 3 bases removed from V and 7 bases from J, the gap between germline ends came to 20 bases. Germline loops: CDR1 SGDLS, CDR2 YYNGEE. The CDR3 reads CASSAKGGEALNEQFF. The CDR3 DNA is TGTGCCAGCAGCGCAAAGGGGGGAGAGGCCCTTAATGAGCAGTTCTTC.

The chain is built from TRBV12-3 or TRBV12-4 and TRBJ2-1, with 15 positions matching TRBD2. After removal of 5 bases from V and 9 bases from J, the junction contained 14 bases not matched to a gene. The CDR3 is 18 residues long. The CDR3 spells CASSGGPGLAGGVGEQFF. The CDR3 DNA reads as TGTGCCAGCAGTGGGGGTCCGGGACTAGCGGGAGGTGTAGGTGAGCAGTTCTTC.

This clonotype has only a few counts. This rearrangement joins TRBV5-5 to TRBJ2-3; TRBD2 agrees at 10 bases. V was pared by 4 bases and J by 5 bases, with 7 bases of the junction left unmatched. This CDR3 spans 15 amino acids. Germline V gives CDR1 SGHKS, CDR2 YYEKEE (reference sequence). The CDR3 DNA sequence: TGTGCCAGCAGCAATCAGCGGGAGGGCCAAGATACGCAGTATTTT. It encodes CASSNQREGQDTQYF.